This record looks at one TCR beta chain sequence and its context. It has no known antigen specificity. Base qualities are not at hand, and no much larger clone is one base apart. In Seattle, one collaborating source enrolled patients while the infection was active and tracked those patients longitudinally over the course of disease. The collaborating institutions used their own protocols to collect whole blood in K2EDTA tubes. For TCRbeta analysis, collaborators shipped samples as frozen whole blood, isolated PBMCs, or DNA extracted from either of those sample types. This sample is drawn from a study of blood T cell repertoires in COVID-19 (dated by TCRdb to the early 2020s). At the level of the whole study: Samples covering the acute and convalescent phases of COVID-19 were provided by collaborators in the United States, Italy and Spain. The prospective study material was composed of cDNA or gDNA derived from T cells, B-cell-depleted T cells, or PBMCs. The dataset comprised deeply sampled blood TCRbeta repertoires from subjects exposed to, actively infected with, or recovered from COVID-19. A freely available public database, intended as a resource for researchers studying the immune response to SARS-CoV-2, is where the repertoires were released. Samples were obtained from the ongoing ImmuneRACE study (first 160 participants) and from 1,200 or so subjects provided by 6 global collaborators. A de-identified subject ID, COVID-19 status, age in years and sex were almost always included in the sample metadata. Where available, HLA class I and class II types were obtained from metadata supplied by the sample provider rather than from assay-based typing.

V trim: 5 bases; J trim: 6 bases; unmatched bases: 4. CDR1 and CDR2, looked up from the germline V gene (reference sequence), are GTSNPN and SVGIG. The CDR3 contains 13 residues, cysteine and phenylalanine counted. Only the CDR3 region is kept as DNA, spanning 39 bases read in frame from base 1. Study-wide conclusions, independent of this receptor: Clinical and demographic metadata were provided uncurated, with the amount varying by source and participant.

TCRbeta CDR3 regions were amplified from genomic DNA using the immunoSEQ Assay, a bias-controlled multiplex PCR. Under the source paper's analysis protocol: The number of nucleated cells in each sample was estimated by amplification of reference gene primers within the assay. To quantify the absolute abundance of each unique TCRbeta CDR3 rearrangement, sequence reads were collapsed and filtered. For each sample, productive Simpson clonality was calculated as the square root of Simpson's diversity index over productive rearrangements. What TCRdb holds here is the immuneACCESS table cut down to in-frame rearrangements. Part of the clones is not present; checked against another copy, under half of the missing clones reflect an unresolved V gene, and the others are unexplained. The D gene and trimming were derived from the DNA, and the V and J assignments and clone size from that table. The sample contains under 50,000 clones, roughly 87% of them found a single time. The top ten clones comprise 4% to 5.5% of the sample.

This chain is built from TRBV30 and TRBJ1-6; 7 bases in between match TRBD1. This TCR derives from a man aged 55 to 69 with COVID-19, enrolled during active disease. Sample: peripheral blood. For the CDR3, the sequence is CAWAGQRNSPLHF. The DNA sequence is TGTGCCTGGGCGGGACAGCGTAATTCACCCCTCCACTTT.